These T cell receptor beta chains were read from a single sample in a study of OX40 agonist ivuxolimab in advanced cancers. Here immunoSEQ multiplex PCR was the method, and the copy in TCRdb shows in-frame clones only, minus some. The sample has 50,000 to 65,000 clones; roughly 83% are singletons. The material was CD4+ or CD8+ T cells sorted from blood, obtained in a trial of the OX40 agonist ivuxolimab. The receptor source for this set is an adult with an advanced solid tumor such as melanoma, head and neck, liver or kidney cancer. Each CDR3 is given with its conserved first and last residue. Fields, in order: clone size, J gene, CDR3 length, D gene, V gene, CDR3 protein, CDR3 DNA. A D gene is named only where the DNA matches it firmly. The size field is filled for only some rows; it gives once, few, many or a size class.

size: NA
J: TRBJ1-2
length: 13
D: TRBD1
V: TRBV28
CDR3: CASSLDRVDGYTF
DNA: TGTGCCAGCAGTTTGGACAGGGTGGATGGCTACACCTTC

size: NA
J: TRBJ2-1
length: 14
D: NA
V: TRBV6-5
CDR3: CASRHGPGSNEQFF
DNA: TGTGCCAGCAGGCACGGGCCTGGGAGCAATGAGCAGTTCTTC

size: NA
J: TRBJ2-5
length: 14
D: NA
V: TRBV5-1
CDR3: CASSLEQGLETQYF
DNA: TGCGCCAGCAGCTTGGAGCAGGGGTTGGAGACCCAGTACTTC

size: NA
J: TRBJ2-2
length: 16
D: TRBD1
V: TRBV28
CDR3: CASSSPGQLNTGELFF
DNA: TGTGCCAGCAGCTCCCCGGGACAGCTAAACACCGGGGAGCTGTTTTTT

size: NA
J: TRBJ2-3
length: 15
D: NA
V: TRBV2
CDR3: CASSEETDSTDTQYF
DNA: TGTGCCAGCAGTGAGGAGACGGATAGCACAGATACGCAGTATTTT

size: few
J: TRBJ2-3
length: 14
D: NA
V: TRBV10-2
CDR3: CASGSSGVDDTQYF
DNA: TGCGCCAGCGGGTCATCCGGGGTAGATGATACGCAGTATTTT

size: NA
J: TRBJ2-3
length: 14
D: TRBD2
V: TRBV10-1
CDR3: CASSGLASTDTQYF
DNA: TGCGCCAGCAGCGGACTAGCCTCCACAGATACGCAGTATTTT

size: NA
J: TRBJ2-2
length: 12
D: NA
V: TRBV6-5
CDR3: CASSYVGGELFF
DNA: TGTGCCAGCAGTTACGTGGGCGGGGAGCTGTTTTTT

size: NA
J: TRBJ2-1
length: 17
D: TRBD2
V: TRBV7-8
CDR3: CASSRRLAASQHNEQFF
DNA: TGTGCCAGCAGCAGACGACTAGCGGCGTCACAGCACAATGAGCAGTTCTTC

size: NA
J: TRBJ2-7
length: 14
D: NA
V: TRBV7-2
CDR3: CASSFRQAGDEQYF
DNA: TGTGCCAGCAGCTTCAGACAGGCTGGAGACGAGCAGTACTTC

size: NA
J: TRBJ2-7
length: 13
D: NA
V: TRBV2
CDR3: CASRGGVYYEQYF
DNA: TGTGCCAGCAGAGGCGGGGTGTACTACGAGCAGTACTTC

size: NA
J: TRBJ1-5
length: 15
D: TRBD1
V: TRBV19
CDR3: CASSIIRDRNQPQHF
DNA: TGTGCCAGTAGTATAATTAGGGACAGGAATCAGCCCCAGCATTTT

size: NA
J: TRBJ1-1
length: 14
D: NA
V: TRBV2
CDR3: CASSLTGTVPEAFF
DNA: TGTGCCAGCAGCCTTACCGGGACCGTACCTGAAGCTTTCTTT

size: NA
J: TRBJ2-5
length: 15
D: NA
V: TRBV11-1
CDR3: CASSLGQVGLETQYF
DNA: TGTGCCAGCAGCTTGGGCCAGGTCGGCTTGGAGACCCAGTACTTC

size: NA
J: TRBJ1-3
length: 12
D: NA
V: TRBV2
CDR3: CASRMGGNTIYF
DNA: TGTGCCAGCAGGATGGGAGGAAACACCATATATTTT

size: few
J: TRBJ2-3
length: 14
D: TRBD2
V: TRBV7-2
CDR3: CASRSSGGPDTQYF
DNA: TGTGCCAGCAGATCAAGCGGGGGGCCAGATACGCAGTATTTT

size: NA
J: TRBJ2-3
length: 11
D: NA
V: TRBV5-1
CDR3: CASSDTDTQYF
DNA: TGCGCCAGCAGCGACACAGATACGCAGTATTTT

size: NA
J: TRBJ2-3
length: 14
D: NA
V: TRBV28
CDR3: CASITGTSTDTQYF
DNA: TGTGCCAGCATTACCGGGACGAGCACAGATACGCAGTATTTT

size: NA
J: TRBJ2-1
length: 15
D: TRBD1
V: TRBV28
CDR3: CASRTGGSGSDEQFF
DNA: TGTGCCAGCAGGACAGGGGGCTCAGGTAGCGATGAGCAGTTCTTC

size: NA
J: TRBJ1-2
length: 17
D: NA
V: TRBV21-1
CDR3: CASTYRALRQGVYGYTF
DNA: TGTGCCAGCACCTATCGGGCCCTTCGACAGGGTGTCTATGGCTACACCTTC

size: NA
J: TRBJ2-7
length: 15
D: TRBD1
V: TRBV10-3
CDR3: CAISAVGQGVYEQYF
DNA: TGTGCCATCAGTGCGGTAGGACAGGGGGTTTACGAGCAGTACTTC

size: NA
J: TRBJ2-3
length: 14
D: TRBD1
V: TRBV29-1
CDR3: CSVGVTGGADTQYF
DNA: TGCAGCGTTGGTGTGACAGGGGGTGCAGATACGCAGTATTTT

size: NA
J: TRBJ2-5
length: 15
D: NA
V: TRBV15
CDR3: CATSRDMGSQETQYF
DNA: TGTGCCACCAGCAGAGATATGGGGAGTCAAGAGACCCAGTACTTC

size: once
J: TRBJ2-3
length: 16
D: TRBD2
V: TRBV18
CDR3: CASSRLAGGSTDTQYF
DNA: TGTGCCAGCTCACGACTAGCGGGGGGAAGCACAGATACGCAGTATTTT

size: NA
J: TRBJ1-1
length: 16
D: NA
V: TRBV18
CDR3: CASSQHPQTENTEAFF
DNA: TGTGCCAGCTCACAACACCCGCAAACAGAGAACACTGAAGCTTTCTTT

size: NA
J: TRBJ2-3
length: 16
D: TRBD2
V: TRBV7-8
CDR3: CASSLDLAGGQDTQYF
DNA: TGTGCCAGCAGCTTAGATCTAGCGGGAGGCCAAGATACGCAGTATTTT

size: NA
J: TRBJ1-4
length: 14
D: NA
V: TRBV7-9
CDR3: CASSSWDRGEKLFF
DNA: TGTGCCAGCAGCTCCTGGGATAGGGGTGAAAAACTGTTTTTT

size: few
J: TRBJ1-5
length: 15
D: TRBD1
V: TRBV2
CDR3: CASSGDRGLNQPQHF
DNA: TGTGCCAGCAGCGGCGACAGGGGTCTTAATCAGCCCCAGCATTTT

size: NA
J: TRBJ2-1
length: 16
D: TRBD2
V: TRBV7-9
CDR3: CASSPPAAGGNDEQFF
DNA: TGTGCCAGCAGCCCTCCAGCGGCGGGGGGGAATGATGAGCAGTTCTTC

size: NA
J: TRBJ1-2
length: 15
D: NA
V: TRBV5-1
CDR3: CASSDGSPRDYGYTF
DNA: TGCGCCAGCAGCGACGGGTCCCCGCGGGACTATGGCTACACCTTC

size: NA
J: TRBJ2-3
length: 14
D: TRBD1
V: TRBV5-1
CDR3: CASTPGQTTDTQYF
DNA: TGCGCCAGCACCCCGGGACAGACTACAGATACGCAGTATTTT

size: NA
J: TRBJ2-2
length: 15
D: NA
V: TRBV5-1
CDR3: CASSLGGSGTGELFF
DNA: TGCGCCAGCAGCTTGGGTGGGAGTGGCACCGGGGAGCTGTTTTTT

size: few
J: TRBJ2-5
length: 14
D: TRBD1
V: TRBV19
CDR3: CASSTGGGGETQYF
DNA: TGTGCCAGTAGTACAGGGGGCGGCGGGGAGACCCAGTACTTC

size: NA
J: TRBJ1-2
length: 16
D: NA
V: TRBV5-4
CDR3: CASSEGSERLLGGYTF
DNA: TGTGCCAGCAGCGAAGGATCGGAGCGCCTGCTTGGAGGCTACACCTTC

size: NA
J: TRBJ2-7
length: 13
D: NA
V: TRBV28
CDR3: CASSFQGSTEQYF
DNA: TGTGCCAGCAGTTTTCAGGGGTCTACGGAGCAGTACTTC

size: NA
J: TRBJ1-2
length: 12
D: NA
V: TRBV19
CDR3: CATGRPNYGYTF
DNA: TGTGCCACGGGCAGACCGAACTATGGCTACACCTTC

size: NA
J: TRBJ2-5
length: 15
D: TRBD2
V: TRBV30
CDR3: CAWSVPGTSLETQYF
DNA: TGTGCCTGGAGTGTACCCGGGACTAGCTTAGAGACCCAGTACTTC

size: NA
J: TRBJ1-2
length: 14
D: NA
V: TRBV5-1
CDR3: CASSLVAENYGYTF
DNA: TGCGCCAGCAGCTTGGTTGCCGAAAACTATGGCTACACCTTC

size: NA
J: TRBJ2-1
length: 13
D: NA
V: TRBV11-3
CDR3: CASSLAGYGEQFF
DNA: TGTGCCAGCAGCCTGGCGGGGTACGGTGAGCAGTTCTTC

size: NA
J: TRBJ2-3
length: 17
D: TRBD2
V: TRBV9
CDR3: CASSVALAGGGTDTQYF
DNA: TGTGCCAGCAGCGTCGCACTAGCGGGAGGGGGGACAGATACGCAGTATTTT

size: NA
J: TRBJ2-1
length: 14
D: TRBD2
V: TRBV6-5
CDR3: CASRGGGSYNEQFF
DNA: TGTGCCAGCAGGGGGGGGGGCTCCTACAATGAGCAGTTCTTC

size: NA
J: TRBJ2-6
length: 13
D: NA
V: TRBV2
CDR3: CASRGAGANVLTF
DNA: TGTGCCAGCAGGGGTGCTGGGGCCAACGTCCTGACTTTC

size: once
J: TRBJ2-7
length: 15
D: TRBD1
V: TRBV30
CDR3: CAWSTYLTGGYEQYF
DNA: TGTGCCTGGAGTACCTACCTCACAGGGGGCTACGAGCAGTACTTC

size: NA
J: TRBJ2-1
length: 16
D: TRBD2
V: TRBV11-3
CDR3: CASSRSGGEPYNEQFF
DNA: TGTGCCAGCAGCCGAAGCGGGGGGGAGCCCTACAATGAGCAGTTCTTC

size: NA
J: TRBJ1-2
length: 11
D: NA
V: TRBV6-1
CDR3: CASSGYYGYTF
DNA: TGTGCCAGCAGTGGGTACTATGGCTACACCTTC

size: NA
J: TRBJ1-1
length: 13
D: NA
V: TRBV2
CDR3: CASSRTANTEAFF
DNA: TGTGCCAGCAGTCGGACAGCGAACACTGAAGCTTTCTTT